This T cell receptor beta chain was sequenced for a study of blood T cells in healthy people across ages (dated by TCRdb to between 2015 and 2017). For the study in its entirety: In model experiments, roughly one uniquely barcoded TCR beta cDNA molecule per two T cells was captured by template switching. Donors of different ages were randomly distributed across sequencing lanes to avoid experimental bias. Age-related changes in TCR beta repertoire diversity were measured in the study by deep sequencing normalized with unique cDNA molecular identifiers. For two donors (one aged 18 to 30 and one aged 80 or older), the study analyzed two additional independent replicas of 1 million unique cDNA reads from the same blood draw. Donors were grouped into four age groups: young (average approximately 15 years), middle-aged (39), aged (approximately 58) and long-lived (approximately 75). What the research found in general, with its limitations: Because donor CMV infection status was unknown, age-related changes in expanded clonotypes were potentially confounded. Since profiling was done on bulk unsorted PBMCs, naive and antigen-experienced compartments could not be conclusively compared. Estimates of total diversity based on one million sequenced T cells were regarded as lower bounds and as underestimates. The percentage of naive T cells measured by flow cytometry correlated strongly with observed TCR beta diversity. As age increased, observed TCR beta diversity per million T cells dropped in a roughly linear way, and a significant reduction was already evident by age 40. The long-lived group showed more naive CD4+ T cells, fewer expanded clones and increased TCR diversity than the aged group, suggesting age selection.

Library generation was performed with 5' RACE. These reads were obtained on an Illumina HiSeq 2500. A second 7 to 11 cycle PCR used a sample-barcoded 5' primer and a J-beta primer mix. A unique molecular identifier was introduced onto each TCR beta cDNA molecule by a template-switch 5' adaptor carrying 12 random nucleotides. At least 2.5 million CDR3-containing paired-end reads were obtained from each sample. The Mint cDNA synthesis kit, primed by a TRBC-specific oligonucleotide, was used to synthesize first-strand cDNA from all RNA. Following uracil-DNA glycosylase treatment, a first 18-cycle PCR with universal primers M1SS and BC2_uni_R was performed on all cDNA. From the authors' description of their analysis: For normalization, 1 million high-quality reads were randomly selected from each sample, with every read carrying a distinct molecular identifier. Reads with shared molecular identifiers were discarded instead of being binned into consensus sequences. MiTCR, run with a Q25 quality threshold and the strictest error-elimination algorithm, handled CDR3 identification, clonotype clustering and error correction. A nonparametric unseen species model using Euler transformation provided a lower-bound estimate of total TCR beta diversity. TCRdb trimmed the raw reads at Q25, called clones with MiXCR and kept productive beta chains. Entries that share a CDR3 protein sequence are merged under the most common genes and DNA. The V and J calls were determined by TCRdb, not by the authors. The sample table holds roughly 2 million distinct CDR3 sequences, of which around 48% were seen once. The ten largest account for roughly 2.1% of the sample.

This clonotype showed up just once. The clone's antigen remains unknown. Base qualities were left out, and no much larger clone turns up one base away. Systemically healthy Caucasian individuals from Russia, 35 to 50 in total and aged roughly 6 to 100 years, were included as donors. Each donor gave 9 to 10 milliliters of peripheral blood, collected into EDTA-treated Vacutainer tubes. PBMCs were isolated by Ficoll-Paque density-gradient centrifugation, with at least 6 million obtained per sample. Trizol reagent was used to extract total RNA from the PBMCs, yielding at least 6 micrograms per sample. For every donor, flow cytometry on a PBMC aliquot measured the percentage of naive CD45RAhigh/CD27high T cells. CDR1 and CDR2 (DFQATT, SNEGSKA) derive from the germline V gene (reference sequence). The CDR3 measures 14 amino acids from cysteine to phenylalanine. Only CDR3 DNA is held: 42 bases, read in frame from base 1.

The sequence joins TRBV20-1 to TRBJ2-1; a weak D assignment points to TRBD1 (7 bases agree). The J call may be mistaken, given a closer DNA end match to TRBJ2-7. The sequenced sample was blood. The sequence was collected from a woman in her forties in good health. CDR3 reads: CSAEGDSPYNEQYF. The bases are TGCAGTGCGGAGGGGGACAGCCCCTACAATGAGCAGTACTTC.